Below are 17 T cell receptor beta chains sequenced from a single sample in a study of CD8 T cells in Susac syndrome. Random hexamers were used to reverse transcribe the RNA input (about 0.45 to 1 ug). Via MiXCR, TCRdb re-called the immunoSEQ multiplex PCR reads, giving one row per CDR3 protein. The sample lists around 110,000 distinct CDR3 sequences, roughly 94% occurring once. The sample was CD8+ T cells from PBMCs. These receptor sequences come from a human donor with Susac syndrome.

This chain links TRBV11-3 with TRBJ2-2, with D perhaps being TRBD1 or TRBD2 (7 bases each). CDR1 and CDR2 from the germline V gene are SGHNT and YENEEA. Trimming took 5 bases from V and 4 from J, leaving 14 bases between them. This CDR3 is built from 15 residues. CDR3 in DNA: TGTGCCAGCAGCGGGGGGGGACAGACCACCGGGGAGCTGTTTTTT. Its protein product is CASSGGGQTTGELFF.

The chain recombines TRBV6-6 with TRBJ2-7; 9 bases agree with TRBD2. This CDR3 is built from 15 residues. CDR1 is MNHNY, CDR2 SVGAGI, per germline (reference sequence). Trimming cost V 6 bases and J 1 base; bases outside gene matches: 7. CDR3 amino acids: CASSKNSGGSYEQYF. The CDR3 DNA reads TGTGCCAGCAGCAAAAATAGCGGGGGATCCTACGAGCAGTACTTC.

The chain recombines TRBV29-1 with TRBJ2-7; 11 bases are shared with TRBD1. This CDR3 spans 14 amino acids. V was clipped by 5 bases and J by 3 bases; unmatched bases: 6. The germline CDR1 and CDR2 sequences are SQVTM and ANQGSEA. The CDR3 loop is CSVRTGGEYYEQYF. CDR3 DNA: TGCAGCGTTAGGACAGGGGGCGAATACTACGAGCAGTACTTC.

The chain recombines TRBV5-1 with TRBJ2-7, with 11 bases aligning to TRBD1. This CDR3 has 13 residues. Losses at the gene ends were 3 bases for V and 6 bases for J; bases not matched to a gene: 2. From germline, CDR1 is SGHRS and CDR2 YFSETQ. The CDR3 sequence: CASSWTGGGEQYF. DNA for the CDR3: TGCGCCAGCAGCTGGACAGGGGGCGGCGAGCAGTACTTC. The full variable domain, completed using reference TRBV5-1 and TRBJ2-7, is KAGVTQTPRYLIKTRGQQVTLSCSPISGHRSVSWYQQTPGQGLQFLFEYFSETQRNKGNFPGRFSGRQFSNSRSEMNVSTLELGDSALYLCASSWTGGGEQYFGPGTRLTVT.

In its sample, this clonotype was seen a few times. J is TRBJ2-6 and V is TRBV11-2; 7 bases fit TRBD1. Germline values: CDR1 SGHAT, CDR2 FQNNGV. The CDR3 length is 15 residues. With V trimmed by 4 bases and J by 2 bases, 2 bases remained unmatched. CDR3 protein: CASSSQGAGANVLTF. The CDR3 bases are TGTGCCAGCAGCTCCCAGGGGGCTGGGGCCAACGTCCTGACTTTC.

The V and J genes are TRBV7-8 and TRBJ2-5; 10 nucleotides align to TRBD2. Germline V gene lookup returns CDR1 SGHVS and CDR2 FQNEAQ. The CDR3 is 15 amino acids. The J segment lost 5 bases and the V segment lost 7 bases, leaving 10 bases of the junction unmatched. The DNA of the CDR3 is TGTGCCAGCACCGTTAGCGGGGGGAAAAGGGAGACCCAGTACTTC. It yields the protein CASTVSGGKRETQYF.

This chain connects TRBV29-1 to TRBJ1-6; D gene uncertain. This CDR3 contains 16 residues. V was shortened by 7 bases and J by 0 bases, with 16 bases between the two germline ends. Germline CDR1 and CDR2: SQVTM and ANQGSEA. CDR3: CSADPSQSSYNSPLHF. CDR3 sequence (DNA): TGCAGCGCCGACCCGTCGCAGAGCTCCTATAATTCACCCCTCCACTTT.

This clonotype was detected only once. The chain carries TRBV4-1 and TRBJ1-1; TRBD1 aligns across 7 bases. The CDR3 extends over 16 amino acids. V lost 0 bases, J lost 0 bases, and 4 bases stayed unmatched. Per the germline V gene, CDR1 is MGHRA and CDR2 is YSYEKL. The CDR3 loop reads CASSQDRGQLNTEAFF. CDR3 in DNA: TGCGCCAGCAGCCAAGATCGGGGACAGCTGAACACTGAAGCTTTCTTT.

The chain links TRBV20-1 to TRBJ1-1; D ambiguous. The germline V gene encodes CDR1 DFQATT and CDR2 SNEGSKA (reference sequence). This CDR3 has 12 amino acids. With 5 bases removed from V and 1 base from J, the gap between germline ends came to 8 bases. The CDR3 region is CSASDGNTEAFF. The DNA of the CDR3 is TGCAGTGCTTCGGACGGGAACACTGAAGCTTTCTTT.

The chain couples TRBV5-1 to TRBJ2-7, with TRBD1 matching 9 bases. The trim removed 4 bases at V and 6 bases at J, leaving 8 bases unmatched. Germline-derived CDR1 and CDR2 are SGHRS and YFSETQ. This CDR3 is 14 amino acids long. CDR3 sequence reads: CASSLRRTGVEQYF. CDR3 nucleotides: TGCGCCAGCAGCCTCCGACGGACAGGGGTCGAGCAGTACTTC.

The rearrangement uses TRBV12-3 or TRBV12-4 and TRBJ2-1; 12 positions agree with TRBD1. This CDR3 has 15 residues. V lost 5 bases and J lost 5; bases outside the gene matches: 4. DNA of the CDR3: TGTGCCAGCAGTCCGGGACAGGGGGCGGACAATGAGCAGTTCTTC. The encoded protein is CASSPGQGADNEQFF.

The genes are TRBV29-1 and TRBJ2-1; D is possibly TRBD1 (6 bases). Germline loops: CDR1 SQVTM, CDR2 ANQGSEA. The germline V and J ends were trimmed by 4 bases and 6 bases, with 13 bases remaining between them. The CDR3 contains 13 residues. This CDR3 reads CSVARTAINEQFF. The DNA of the CDR3 is TGCAGCGTTGCTAGGACAGCTATCAATGAGCAGTTCTTC.

The V gene is TRBV24-1, the J gene TRBJ2-3; D gene unclear. This CDR3 has 14 amino acids. Looked up from germline, CDR1 is KGHDR and CDR2 is SFDVKD. Between the trimmed V and J ends, which lost 3 bases and 1 base, there was a span of 7 bases. The CDR3 DNA is TGTGCCACCAGTGATCGGACCGGCACAGATACGCAGTATTTT. Translating it yields CATSDRTGTDTQYF.

The gene calls are TRBV13 and TRBJ1-1, with TRBD1 as a possible D gene (5 bases). V was trimmed by 5 bases and J by 0 bases, leaving 13 bases between them. The CDR3 sequence is 15 residues long. CDR1 is PRHDT, CDR2 FYEKMQ, per germline (reference sequence). CDR3 loop: CASSEGRGMNTEAFF. For the CDR3, the DNA is TGTGCCAGCAGCGAAGGGCGGGGGATGAACACTGAAGCTTTCTTT.

The CDR3 loop reads CASSPVAGGVSDTQYF. In nucleotides, the CDR3 is TGTGCCAGCAGCCCTGTAGCGGGGGGAGTGTCAGATACGCAGTATTTT. This chain uses TRBV13 with TRBJ2-3, with TRBD2 matching over 10 bases. CDR1 PRHDT and CDR2 FYEKMQ come from the germline V gene (reference sequence). V lost 5 bases, J lost 4 bases, and 9 bases stayed unmatched. The CDR3 sequence is 16 residues long.

The chain uses TRBV9 and TRBJ1-1; D remains ambiguous. The CDR3 contains 16 residues. Germline V gives CDR1 SGDLS, CDR2 YYNGEE. V was cut by 0 bases and J by 0 bases, with 12 bases left in between. In DNA form, the CDR3 reads TGTGCCAGCAGCGTAGGAGATGCGGTCATGAACACTGAAGCTTTCTTT. Its translation is CASSVGDAVMNTEAFF.

J is TRBJ1-3 and V is TRBV29-1, with TRBD1 identical over 8 bases. With V trimmed by 2 bases and J by 0 bases, 3 bases remained unmatched. Germline V CDR1 and CDR2: SQVTM, ANQGSEA. The CDR3 spans 15 residues. CDR3 residues: CSVETTGVSGNTIYF. The CDR3 DNA reads TGCAGCGTTGAAACGACAGGGGTCTCTGGAAACACCATATATTTT.